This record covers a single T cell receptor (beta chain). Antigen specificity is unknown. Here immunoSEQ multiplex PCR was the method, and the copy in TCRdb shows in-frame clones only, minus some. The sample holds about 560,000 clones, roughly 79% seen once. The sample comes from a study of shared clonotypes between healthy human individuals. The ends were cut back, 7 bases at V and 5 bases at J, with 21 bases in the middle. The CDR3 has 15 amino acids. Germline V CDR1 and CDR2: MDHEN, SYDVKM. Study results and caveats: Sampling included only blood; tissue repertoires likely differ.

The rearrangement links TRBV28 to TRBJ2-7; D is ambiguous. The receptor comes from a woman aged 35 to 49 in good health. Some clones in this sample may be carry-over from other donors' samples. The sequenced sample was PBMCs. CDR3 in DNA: TGTGCCAGCAAAAAAACATCTCTTCGAACCCACGAGCAGTACTTC. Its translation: CASKKTSLRTHEQYF.